Below are 20 T cell receptor beta chains sequenced from a single sample in a study of CD8+ T cells in alopecia areata. cDNA reverse transcribed from extracted RNA served as the sequencing template. The data were produced by immunoSEQ multiplex PCR, yet TCRdb's version contains in-frame clones alone and is incomplete. The data contain approximately 90,000 clones, more than 65% of them seen just once; the ten biggest clones take up 15% to 20%. Treatment of the sample: oral pan-JAK inhibitor, 5-10 mg twice daily. Material: CD8+ T cells sorted from blood, obtained at approximately week 42, from a patient treated with tofacitinib. Every receptor here comes from a human donor with alopecia areata.

A few counts support this clone. The chain employs TRBV29-1 and TRBJ2-7, with 8 positions matching TRBD1. V trimming: 8 bases; J trimming: 3 bases; junction bases outside the gene matches: 6. This CDR3 spans 12 amino acids. Germline values: CDR1 SQVTM, CDR2 ANQGSEA. CDR3 sequence reads: CSFAGTGYEQYF. DNA of the CDR3: TGCAGCTTCGCCGGGACAGGCTACGAGCAGTACTTC.

The V and J genes are TRBV7-7 and TRBJ1-2, with D unresolved. This CDR3 is built from 13 residues. Germline CDR1 reads SSHAT; CDR2 reads FNYEAQ (reference sequence). V was clipped by 5 bases and J by 4 bases, with 11 bases between them. In DNA, the CDR3 is TGTGCCAGCAGCCCAGGACCTGGCTATGGCTACACCTTC. Its translation is CASSPGPGYGYTF.

V gene TRBV4-3 combines with J gene TRBJ2-1; D possibly corresponds to TRBD2 (6 bases). V lost 0 bases and J lost 4, with 10 bases in between. The CDR3 extends over 15 amino acids. Germline assignment: CDR1 LGHNA and CDR2 YSLEER. The DNA of the CDR3 is TGCGCCAGCAGCCAAGATGCGGGGCCTTACAATGAGCAGTTCTTC. It codes for CASSQDAGPYNEQFF.

The rearrangement uses TRBV28 and TRBJ1-1; tentative D call: TRBD1 (6 bases). The CDR3 totals 17 residues. In germline, CDR1 is MDHEN, CDR2 SYDVKM. V lost 6 bases to trimming and J lost 0 bases, with 20 bases between them. In DNA, the CDR3 is TGTGCCAGCAGCTCGGGCGTGACAGGCCTCATGAACACTGAAGCTTTCTTT. Encoded protein: CASSSGVTGLMNTEAFF.

The V gene is TRBV15, the J gene TRBJ1-1, with TRBD1 identical over 11 bases. This CDR3 has 16 amino acids. V lost 1 base and J lost 3; bases outside the gene matches: 4. Germline values: CDR1 LNHNV, CDR2 YYDKDF (reference sequence). The CDR3 nucleotides read TGTGCCACCAGCAGAGGGGACAGGGGGATGGACACTGAAGCTTTCTTT. Protein: CATSRGDRGMDTEAFF.

This chain links TRBV29-1 with TRBJ1-1; D not certain. V lost 3 bases to trimming and J lost 1 base, with 6 bases between them. This CDR3 has 12 residues. Germline values: CDR1 SQVTM, CDR2 ANQGSEA. The CDR3 coding sequence is TGCAGCGTTGAGAGGCAGAACACTGAAGCTTTCTTT. Its translation is CSVERQNTEAFF.

The chain couples TRBV13 to TRBJ2-7; 7 bases align to TRBD1. V lost 4 bases and J lost 3; bases outside the gene matches: 6. Per germline, CDR1 PRHDT and CDR2 FYEKMQ (reference sequence). The length of the CDR3 is 14 residues. The DNA of the CDR3 is TGTGCCAGCAGCTACCGGGACAGAAACTACGAGCAGTACTTC. It yields the protein CASSYRDRNYEQYF.

This rearrangement joins TRBV6-1 to TRBJ2-7; no reliable D call. V lost 5 bases to trimming and J lost 0 bases, with 11 bases between them. Germline-derived CDR1 and CDR2 are MNHNS and SASEGT. The CDR3 length is 14 residues. The CDR3 is CASSPGPSSYEQYF. The CDR3, as DNA: TGTGCCAGCAGTCCGGGCCCAAGCTCCTACGAGCAGTACTTC.

This clone showed up just a few times. This chain joins TRBV2 and TRBJ2-7; D is perhaps TRBD1 (5 bases). CDR3 length equals 15 residues. V was shortened by 3 bases and J by 0 bases, with 12 bases between the two germline ends. Per the germline V gene, CDR1 is SNHLY and CDR2 is FYNNEI. CDR3 protein: CASSEGQAYSYEQYF. In nucleotides, the CDR3 is TGTGCCAGCAGTGAGGGGCAGGCGTACTCCTACGAGCAGTACTTC.

The chain couples TRBV2 to TRBJ2-7; D unresolved. V was trimmed by 0 bases and J by 3 bases, leaving 6 bases between them. The CDR3 runs to 13 residues. CDR1 and CDR2 from the germline V gene are SNHLY and FYNNEI. The CDR3 here is CASSEALLYEQYF. The CDR3 DNA follows: TGTGCCAGCAGTGAAGCGTTGCTCTACGAGCAGTACTTC.

The chain couples TRBV10-3 to TRBJ1-4, with a tentative D call TRBD1 (5 bases). Germline lookup yields CDR1 ENHRY and CDR2 SYGVKD. The CDR3 is 18 amino acids. V lost 0 bases to trimming and J lost 0 bases, with 14 bases between them. The CDR3 nucleotides are TGTGCCATCAGTGAGTCAGAGGGGAGCCCCACAACTAATGAAAAACTGTTTTTT. Encoded protein: CAISESEGSPTTNEKLFF.

This clone occurred a few times. The same CDR3 arises from other DNA sequences in this sample as well. The V gene is TRBV4-1, the J gene TRBJ2-1, with D hard to call. The CDR3 consists of 13 residues. The germline V gene encodes CDR1 MGHRA and CDR2 YSYEKL. V lost 2 bases to trimming and J lost 5 bases, with 7 bases between them. This chain's CDR3 is CASSQSLNNEQFF. CDR3 in DNA: TGCGCCAGCAGCCAATCATTAAACAATGAGCAGTTCTTC.

The rearrangement links TRBV4-3 to TRBJ1-1; D not resolved. In germline, CDR1 is LGHNA, CDR2 YSLEER. This CDR3 has 12 amino acids. Between the trimmed V and J ends, which lost 5 bases and 3 bases, there was a span of 7 bases. CDR3 in amino acids: CASSSSYTEAFF. DNA of the CDR3: TGCGCCAGCAGCTCCAGTTACACTGAAGCTTTCTTT.

V is TRBV13 and J is TRBJ1-1; D possibly corresponds to TRBD1 (5 bases). V gave up 3 bases and J gave up 1 base, with 6 bases separating them. The CDR3 has 13 amino acids. The germline CDR1 and CDR2 sequences are PRHDT and FYEKMQ (reference sequence). DNA of the CDR3: TGTGCCAGCAGCTTGACAGAGAACACTGAAGCTTTCTTT. Amino acids: CASSLTENTEAFF.

The genes are TRBV30 and TRBJ1-2; D is unclear. Germline V lookup: CDR1 GTSNPN, CDR2 SVGIG (reference sequence). This CDR3 spans 12 amino acids. The V end was cut by 1 base, the J end by 9 bases, with 12 bases between. CDR3 coding DNA: TGTGCCTGGAGTGAACTGGGCTTCAGCTACACCTTC. Residues: CAWSELGFSYTF.

The V call is TRBV7-2, the J call TRBJ1-2; no clear D gene. This CDR3 is built from 14 residues. Germline V gene lookup returns CDR1 SGHTA and CDR2 FQGNSA. Trimming pared 4 bases from V and 4 bases from J, leaving 13 bases between. The CDR3 bases are TGTGCCAGCAGCTCTGCCGGTGGTGTCTATGGCTACACCTTC. Its translation: CASSSAGGVYGYTF.

V is TRBV2 and J is TRBJ2-2; the D is unclear. This CDR3 contains 17 residues. Trimming removed 6 bases at V and 5 bases at J, with 22 bases between. Germline V gene sequence: CDR1 SNHLY, CDR2 FYNNEI. DNA of the CDR3: TGTGCCAGCAGCCACTCATGGGTGGTAGTGGATACCGGGGAGCTGTTTTTT. This translates into CASSHSWVVVDTGELFF.

The CDR3: CASSFGRNTGELFF. The CDR3 nucleotides are TGTGCCTCATCCTTCGGGCGGAACACCGGGGAGCTGTTTTTT. V usage is TRBV30 and J usage is TRBJ2-2; the D is unclear. Trimming stripped 7 bases from V and 1 base from J, with 13 bases between. From germline, CDR1 is GTSNPN and CDR2 SVGIG (reference sequence). The CDR3 runs to 14 residues.

This clone was counted only a few times. The chain carries TRBV30 and TRBJ1-2, with a tentative D call TRBD1 (5 bases). The CDR3 length is 12 residues. V dropped 1 base and J dropped 4 bases, with 7 bases sitting between them. The germline V gene has CDR1 GTSNPN and CDR2 SVGIG (reference sequence). The CDR3 sequence: CAWSEDSYGYTF. The CDR3 coding sequence is TGTGCCTGGAGTGAAGACAGCTATGGCTACACCTTC.

The chain is built from TRBV7-8 and TRBJ1-6; 7 nucleotides match TRBD1. The CDR3 runs 17 residues. The V gene end was trimmed by 0 bases and the J gene end by 3 bases; junction bases not matched to a gene: 5. From germline, CDR1 is SGHVS and CDR2 FQNEAQ. The CDR3 here is CASSLADRARYNSPLHF. The CDR3 bases are TGTGCCAGCAGCTTAGCTGACAGGGCCCGCTATAATTCACCCCTCCACTTT.